These T cell receptor beta chains were read from a single sample in a study of blood T cells in healthy people across ages. TCRdb re-called the 5' RACE reads through MiXCR, storing one row per CDR3 protein. The data show more than 900,000 distinct CDR3 sequences, approximately 25% seen once. This sample was shared with a second study, whose subject was T cells of mothers and their children.

Sequencing used blood. These receptors all stem from a girl aged 2-15 years in good health. CDR3s include the opening cysteine and the closing phenylalanine or tryptophan. A D gene is named only where the DNA matches it firmly. The listing skips clone size in some rows; elsewhere it reads once, few, many or a size class.

CASSPPSGTYEQYF | TGCGCCAGCAGCCCCCCGTCGGGGACCTACGAGCAGTACTTC | - | TRBJ2-7 | few | TRBV4-1
CASSPTGYSYEQYF | TGTGCCAGCAGCCCCACAGGGTACTCCTACGAGCAGTACTTC | - | TRBJ2-7 | - | TRBV27
CSVLRTGGPGEAFF | TGCAGTGTCCTGAGAACTGGGGGCCCGGGGGAAGCTTTCTTT | - | TRBJ1-1 | few | TRBV20-1
CATRMRGPNTGELFF | TGTGCCACCAGAATGAGAGGCCCGAACACCGGGGAGCTGTTTTTT | - | TRBJ2-2 | - | TRBV15
CSARRDRGMDTEAFF | TGCAGTGCTAGGAGGGACAGGGGAATGGACACTGAAGCTTTCTTT | TRBD1 | TRBJ1-1 | - | TRBV20-1
CASSPGQGALREQYF | TGTGCCAGCAGCCCCGGACAGGGGGCTTTGCGGGAGCAGTACTTC | TRBD1 | TRBJ2-7 | - | TRBV12-3/TRBV12-4
CSAGDRESYEQYF | TGCAGCGCCGGAGACAGGGAATCCTACGAGCAGTACTTC | TRBD1 | TRBJ2-7 | - | TRBV29-1
CASSNVRGLASNEQFF | TGTGCCAGCAGCAACGTCAGGGGACTAGCGAGTAATGAGCAGTTCTTC | TRBD2 | TRBJ2-1 | few | TRBV12-3/TRBV12-4
CASRETGAEAFF | TGCGCCAGCAGGGAGACAGGGGCTGAAGCTTTCTTT | TRBD1 | TRBJ1-1 | few | TRBV5-1
CASSQDSPMFPGQEDQPQHF | TGTGCCAGCAGCCAAGATAGCCCTATGTTCCCTGGACAGGAAGATCAGCCCCAGCATTTT | TRBD1 | TRBJ1-5 | - | TRBV3-1
CASSRMGGVMETQYF | TGTGCCAGCAGCCGAATGGGGGGGGTAATGGAGACCCAGTACTTC | TRBD2 | TRBJ2-5 | - | TRBV7-2
CASSVAKVGELFF | TGTGCCAGCAGCGTAGCAAAGGTCGGGGAGCTGTTTTTT | - | TRBJ2-2 | - | TRBV7-6
CASSIQREEGKNIQYF | TGTGCCAGCTCAATTCAGCGGGAGGAAGGGAAAAACATTCAGTACTTC | TRBD2 | TRBJ2-4 | few | TRBV6-1
CSAPWRGQVPDTQYF | TGCAGTGCTCCTTGGAGGGGACAGGTGCCAGATACGCAGTATTTT | TRBD1 | TRBJ2-3 | - | TRBV20-1
CASSSYWTASPNEQYF | TGTGCCAGCAGCTCCTACTGGACGGCTAGTCCTAATGAGCAGTACTTC | - | TRBJ2-5 | - | TRBV7-2
CASSLETVAGNTIYF | TGTGCCAGCAGCTTGGAGACAGTTGCTGGAAACACCATATATTTT | - | TRBJ1-3 | - | TRBV7-9
CASSYRDRGREAFF | TGTGCCAGCAGCTACCGGGACAGGGGGCGTGAAGCTTTCTTT | TRBD1 | TRBJ1-1 | - | TRBV7-9
CASSPTTQYEQYF | TGTGCCAGCTCACCAACGACCCAATACGAGCAGTACTTC | - | TRBJ2-7 | few | TRBV18
CASSSLTETYSNQPQHF | TGTGCCAGCAGTTCCCTAACAGAGACTTATAGCAATCAGCCCCAGCATTTT | - | TRBJ1-5 | once | TRBV6-2/TRBV6-3
CASTDRALGEQYF | TGTGCCAGCACCGACAGGGCTTTGGGCGAGCAGTACTTC | TRBD1 | TRBJ2-7 | - | TRBV2
CASSWGQPDSYNEQFF | TGTGCCAGCAGCTGGGGACAGCCGGACTCCTACAATGAGCAGTTCTTC | TRBD1 | TRBJ2-1 | - | TRBV5-5
CASSKGLQTYNEQFF | TGTGCCAGCAGTAAAGGACTCCAAACCTACAATGAGCAGTTCTTC | - | TRBJ2-1 | - | TRBV28
CASSSLKSGANVLTF | TGTGCCAGCAGTTCCTTAAAGTCTGGGGCCAACGTCCTGACTTTC | - | TRBJ2-6 | - | TRBV28
CSASQGSAGQYF | TGCAGTGCTAGCCAGGGGTCCGCGGGGCAGTACTTC | - | TRBJ2-7 | few | TRBV20-1
CASSPPADEQYF | TGTGCCAGCAGCCCTCCGGCGGACGAGCAGTACTTC | - | TRBJ2-7 | few | TRBV7-8
CASSPYGTSYEQYF | TGCGCCAGCAGCCCATACGGGACCTCCTACGAGCAGTACTTC | - | TRBJ2-7 | - | TRBV4-1
CASSNSAGVTTGELFF | TGTGCCAGCAGCAATAGCGCGGGAGTCACCACCGGGGAGCTGTTTTTT | TRBD2 | TRBJ2-2 | - | TRBV7-9
CASSLFGSGEKLFF | TGTGCCAGCAGCTTATTTGGAAGCGGTGAAAAACTGTTTTTT | - | TRBJ1-4 | - | TRBV11-2
CASSLGAGADIQYF | TGTGCCAGCAGCTTAGGAGCGGGAGCAGACATTCAGTACTTC | TRBD2 | TRBJ2-4 | - | TRBV7-8
CASSLDSRGDTQYF | TGTGCCAGCAGCTTAGATTCGCGGGGGGATACGCAGTATTTT | TRBD2 | TRBJ2-3 | few | TRBV7-2
CASRLRGTVGETQYF | TGTGCCAGCAGACTCCGCGGGACAGTGGGGGAGACCCAGTACTTC | - | TRBJ2-5 | - | TRBV7-9
CASSLAKGGNEKLFF | TGTGCCAGCAGCTTAGCCAAAGGCGGAAATGAAAAACTGTTTTTT | - | TRBJ1-4 | - | TRBV7-9
CASSLGRADRGGEQYF | TGTGCCAGCAGCTTAGGCCGCGCGGACCGAGGTGGCGAGCAGTACTTC | - | TRBJ2-7 | - | TRBV7-9
CASSPPDSNTDTQYF | TGCGCCAGCAGCCCCCCGGACAGCAACACAGATACGCAGTATTTT | - | TRBJ2-3 | few | TRBV4-1
CASTKQGYGNTIYF | TGTGCCAGCACCAAACAGGGGTACGGAAACACCATATATTTT | TRBD1 | TRBJ1-3 | few | TRBV5-6
CASTPTSLFVEQFF | TGTGCCAGCACTCCCACTAGCCTCTTCGTGGAGCAGTTCTTC | - | TRBJ2-1 | few | TRBV12-3/TRBV12-4
CASSLSRTTANTGELFF | TGTGCCAGCAGCCTAAGCCGGACTACCGCGAACACCGGGGAGCTGTTTTTT | - | TRBJ2-2 | few | TRBV7-2
CASSLVKKSGQEAFF | TGTGCCAGCAGCTTAGTAAAAAAATCAGGCCAGGAAGCTTTCTTT | - | TRBJ1-1 | - | TRBV7-2
CASSVSGRSSETQYF | TGTGCCAGCAGCGTATCCGGGAGGTCGAGCGAGACCCAGTACTTC | TRBD2 | TRBJ2-5 | - | TRBV9
CASTLTSGLAKNIQYF | TGCGCCAGCACCTTGACTAGCGGGTTAGCCAAAAACATTCAGTACTTC | TRBD2 | TRBJ2-4 | - | TRBV4-1
CASSQGASRPSVYEQYF | TGCGCCAGTAGCCAAGGGGCATCCAGGCCCTCAGTCTACGAGCAGTACTTC | - | TRBJ2-7 | - | TRBV4-1
CASSYSGIYQEEAKNIQYF | TGTGCCAGCAGTTACTCGGGTATCTATCAGGAGGAAGCCAAAAACATTCAGTACTTC | - | TRBJ2-4 | - | TRBV6-6
CASSLARVGRFF | TGTGCCAGCAGCTTAGCCAGGGTCGGGCGGTTCTTC | - | TRBJ2-5 | - | TRBV7-9
CATSDRHNEQFF | TGTGCCACCAGTGACAGACACAATGAGCAGTTCTTC | - | TRBJ2-1 | - | TRBV24-1
CASSNPVGLAGNEQFF | TGTGCCAGCAGTAATCCCGTGGGACTAGCGGGGAATGAGCAGTTCTTC | TRBD2 | TRBJ2-1 | few | TRBV6-1
CSARGTGKTDEAFF | TGCAGTGCTAGGGGGACAGGGAAAACTGATGAAGCTTTCTTT | TRBD1 | TRBJ1-1 | few | TRBV20-1
CASSLAQGDFYEQFF | TGCGCCAGCAGCTTGGCCCAGGGGGATTTCTATGAGCAGTTCTTC | TRBD1 | TRBJ2-1 | - | TRBV5-1
CSARLSGYGYTF | TGCAGTGCTAGACTCTCTGGCTATGGCTACACCTTC | - | TRBJ1-2 | - | TRBV20-1
CASSRTDPYNSPLHF | TGTGCCAGCAGCCGGACGGATCCGTATAATTCACCCCTCCACTTT | - | TRBJ1-6 | few | TRBV3-1
CASSVATSGAQETQYF | TGTGCCAGCAGCGTAGCTACTAGCGGGGCCCAAGAGACCCAGTACTTC | TRBD2 | TRBJ2-5 | few | TRBV9
CASSPFTGELFF | TGTGCCAGCAGCCCATTCACCGGGGAGCTGTTTTTT | - | TRBJ2-2 | - | TRBV7-2
CASSLPFSTGETEAFF | TGTGCCAGCAGCTTGCCCTTCTCTACAGGGGAAACTGAAGCTTTCTTT | TRBD1 | TRBJ1-1 | - | TRBV5-6
CASSLNGPREQFF | TGTGCCAGCAGCCTTAATGGGCCTAGAGAGCAGTTCTTC | - | TRBJ2-1 | - | TRBV4-2